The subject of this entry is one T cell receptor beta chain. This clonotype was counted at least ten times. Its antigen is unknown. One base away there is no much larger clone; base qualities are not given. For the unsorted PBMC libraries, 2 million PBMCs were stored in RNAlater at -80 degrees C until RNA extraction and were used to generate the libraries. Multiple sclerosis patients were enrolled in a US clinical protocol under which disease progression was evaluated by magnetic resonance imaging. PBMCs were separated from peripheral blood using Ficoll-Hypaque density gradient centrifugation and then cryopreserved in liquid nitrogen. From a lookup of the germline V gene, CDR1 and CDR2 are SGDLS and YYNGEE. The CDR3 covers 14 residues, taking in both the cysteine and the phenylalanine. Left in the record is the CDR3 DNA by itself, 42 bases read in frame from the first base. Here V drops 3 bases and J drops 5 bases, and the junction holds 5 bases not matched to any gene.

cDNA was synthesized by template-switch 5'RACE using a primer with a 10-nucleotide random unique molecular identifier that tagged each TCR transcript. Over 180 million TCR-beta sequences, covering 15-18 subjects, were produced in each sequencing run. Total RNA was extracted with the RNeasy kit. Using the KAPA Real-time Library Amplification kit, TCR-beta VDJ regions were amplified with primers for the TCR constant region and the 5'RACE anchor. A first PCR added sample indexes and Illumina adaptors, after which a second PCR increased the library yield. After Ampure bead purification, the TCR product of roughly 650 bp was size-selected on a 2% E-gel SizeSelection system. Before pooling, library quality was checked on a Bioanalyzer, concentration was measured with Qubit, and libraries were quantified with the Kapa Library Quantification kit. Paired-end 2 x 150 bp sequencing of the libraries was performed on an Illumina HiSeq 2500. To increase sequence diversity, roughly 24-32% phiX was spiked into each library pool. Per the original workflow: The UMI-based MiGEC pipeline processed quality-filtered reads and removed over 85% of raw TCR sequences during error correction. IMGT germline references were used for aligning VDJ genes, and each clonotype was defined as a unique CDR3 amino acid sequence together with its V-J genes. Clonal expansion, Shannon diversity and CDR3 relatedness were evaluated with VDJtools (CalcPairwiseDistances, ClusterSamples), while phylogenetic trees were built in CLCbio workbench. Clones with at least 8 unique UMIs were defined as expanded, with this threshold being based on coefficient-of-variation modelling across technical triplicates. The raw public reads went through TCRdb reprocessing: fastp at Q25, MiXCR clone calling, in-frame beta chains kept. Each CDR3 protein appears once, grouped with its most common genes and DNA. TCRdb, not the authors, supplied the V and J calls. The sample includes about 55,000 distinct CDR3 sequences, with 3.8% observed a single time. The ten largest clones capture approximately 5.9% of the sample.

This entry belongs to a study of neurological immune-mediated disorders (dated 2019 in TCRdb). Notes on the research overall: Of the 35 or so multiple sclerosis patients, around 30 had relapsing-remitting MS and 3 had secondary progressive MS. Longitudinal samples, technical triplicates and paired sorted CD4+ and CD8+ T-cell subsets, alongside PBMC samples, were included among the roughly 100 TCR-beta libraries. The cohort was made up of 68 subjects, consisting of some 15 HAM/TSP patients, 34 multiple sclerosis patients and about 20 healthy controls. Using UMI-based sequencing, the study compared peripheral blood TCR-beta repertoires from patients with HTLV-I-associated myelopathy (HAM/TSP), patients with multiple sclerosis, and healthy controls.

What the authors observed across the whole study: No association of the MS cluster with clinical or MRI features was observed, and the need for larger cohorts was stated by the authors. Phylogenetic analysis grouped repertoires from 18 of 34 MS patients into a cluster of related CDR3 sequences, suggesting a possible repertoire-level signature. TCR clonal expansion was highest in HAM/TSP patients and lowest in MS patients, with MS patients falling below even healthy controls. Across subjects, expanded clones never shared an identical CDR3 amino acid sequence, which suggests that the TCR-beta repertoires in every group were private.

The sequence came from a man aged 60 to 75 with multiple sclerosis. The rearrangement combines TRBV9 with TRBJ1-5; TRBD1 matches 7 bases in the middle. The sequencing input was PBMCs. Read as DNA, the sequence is TGTGCCAGCAGCGAGGGACAGACCCATCAGCCCCAGCATTTT. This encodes CASSEGQTHQPQHF. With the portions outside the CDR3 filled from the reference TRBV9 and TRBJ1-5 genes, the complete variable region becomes DSGVTQTPKHLITATGQRVTLRCSPRSGDLSVYWYQQSLDQGLQFLIQYYNGEERAKGNILERFSAQQFPDLHSELNLSSLELGDSALYFCASSEGQTHQPQHFGDGTRLSIL.